The text below deals with one T cell receptor (beta chain). Its antigen is not known. The data belong to a study of identical twins' blood T cells. Overall study context: Around 50 million reads covered roughly six alpha-chain and roughly six beta-chain libraries. Study-level findings and limits: Twins shared more top CDR3 clonotypes than unrelated donors did.

A previously described protocol, modified, built RNA-based TCR cDNA libraries. Via MiXCR, TCRdb re-called the 5' RACE reads, giving one row per CDR3 protein. The table lists about 370,000 distinct CDR3 sequences, roughly 31% of them singletons. Germline V gene lookup returns CDR1 MDHEN and CDR2 SYDVKM. The CDR3 consists of 14 residues. The V end was cut by 7 bases, the J end by 1 base, with 13 bases between. The source material was PBMCs. The clonotype was recovered from a woman aged 18-50 years in good health. The rearrangement links TRBV28 to TRBJ1-1; D ambiguous. The CDR3 region is CASIKSVPNTEAFF. In nucleotides, the CDR3 is TGTGCCAGCATCAAGAGCGTTCCGAACACTGAAGCTTTCTTT.